A single sample gave rise to the 27 T cell receptor beta chains below, sequenced in a study of molecular identifiers for immune sequencing clone quantification. MiXCR, applied by TCRdb to the PCR reads, yields one record per CDR3 protein. The repertoire holds under 800,000 distinct CDR3 sequences, with about 25% as singletons. Sequenced input: naive CD8+ T cells from blood, with Jurkat cell RNA spiked in. The subset denotes: FACS-sorted CD8+CD4-CCR7+CD45RA+ naive T cells. The receptor source for this set is a human donor in good health. Some libraries in this study had Jurkat cell RNA spiked in.

The chain joins TRBV7-6 to TRBJ2-1; TRBD2 is a possible D gene (5 bases). Trimming pared 5 bases from V and 0 bases from J, leaving 14 bases between. Germline V gene lookup returns CDR1 SGHVS and CDR2 FNYEAQ. The CDR3 is 16 residues long. The CDR3 nucleotides read TGTGCCAGCAGCCCGAGGGCGGGCAGCTCCTACAATGAGCAGTTCTTC. It yields the protein CASSPRAGSSYNEQFF.

This chain uses TRBV4-3 with TRBJ2-3; D remains unclear. Per the germline V gene, CDR1 is LGHNA and CDR2 is YSLEER. CDR3 length: 14 amino acids. With 1 base removed from V and 7 bases from J, the gap between germline ends came to 12 bases. The CDR3 protein is CASSQGGITNTQYF. Written as DNA, the CDR3 is TGCGCCAGCAGCCAAGGTGGCATTACTAATACGCAGTATTTT.

J is TRBJ2-7 and V is TRBV6-5; the D gene is possibly TRBD2 (7 bases). Germline CDR1 reads MNHEY; CDR2 reads SVGAGI. Trimming shortened V by 2 bases and J by 2 bases, and 13 bases separated the two germline ends. The CDR3 sequence is 15 residues long. The CDR3 sequence: CASSYISGTTYEQYF. DNA of the CDR3: TGTGCCAGCAGTTACATCAGCGGGACAACCTACGAGCAGTACTTC.

The CDR3 loop is CASSQVSPTRDRAWQETQYF. In DNA, the CDR3 is TGCGCCAGCAGCCAAGTTAGCCCGACCCGGGACAGAGCGTGGCAAGAGACCCAGTACTTC. This sequence joins TRBV4-1 and TRBJ2-5; 7 positions agree with TRBD1. Trimming at V came to 1 base and at J to 2 bases, leaving 19 bases not matched to a gene. The CDR3 consists of 20 residues. The germline V gene has CDR1 MGHRA and CDR2 YSYEKL.

Remarks on this clonotype: This could be a read error, since a much larger clone is one nucleotide away. The rearrangement joins TRBV7-9 to TRBJ2-5; 8 positions agree with TRBD1. Germline assignment: CDR1 SEHNR and CDR2 FQNEAQ (reference sequence). This CDR3 is built from 14 residues. The CDR3, as DNA: TGTGCCTGCAGCCCGGACAGGGTTCACGAGACCCAGTACTTC. As protein: CACSPDRVHETQYF.

Concerning this clonotype itself: The junction and the germline gene differ at one end; a read error may be behind it. The chain links TRBV29-1 to TRBJ2-3; 8 positions agree with TRBD1. Germline CDR1 SQVTM, CDR2 ANQGSEA. The length of the CDR3 is 14 residues. CDR3 protein: CSVSGDRGPDPQYF. Written as DNA, the CDR3 is TGCAGCGTTTCCGGCGACAGGGGCCCAGATCCGCAGTATTTT.

The chain links TRBV10-3 to TRBJ2-2, with 13 bases identical to TRBD2. Trimming cost V 6 bases and J 3 bases; bases outside gene matches: 4. Germline V CDR1 and CDR2: ENHRY, SYGVKD. This CDR3 has 16 residues. CDR3 sequence: CAIRLAGGPHTGELFF. The CDR3 DNA follows: TGTGCCATCAGACTAGCGGGAGGGCCCCACACCGGGGAGCTGTTTTTT.

The chain combines TRBV14 with TRBJ1-3; D not resolved. V lost 0 bases and J 3 bases, leaving 18 bases between the germline ends. CDR1 and CDR2 from the germline V gene are SGHDN and FVKESK. The CDR3 contains 18 residues. The CDR3 coding sequence is TGTGCCAGCAGCCAAGATTTAGGGTCACCTAGATTTGGAAACACCATATATTTT. Translated: CASSQDLGSPRFGNTIYF.

This clonotype was recorded at least ten times. V usage is TRBV4-1 and J usage is TRBJ2-6, with 11 bases identical to TRBD1. The CDR3 sequence is 19 residues long. The V segment lost 4 bases and the J segment 0 bases; nucleotides outside the gene matches: 8. Germline values: CDR1 MGHRA, CDR2 YSYEKL. The CDR3 DNA sequence: TGCGCCAGCAGCCCTGGGACAGGGGGTGCTTACTCTGGGGCCAACGTCCTGACTTTC. Amino acids: CASSPGTGGAYSGANVLTF.

Worth noting for this clonotype: The junction shows a germline mismatch at one end, possibly a read error. The CDR3 reads CASMSSFGATNEELFF. The CDR3 coding sequence is TGTGCCAGCATGAGTTCGTTTGGGGCAACTAATGAAGAACTGTTTTTT. The rearrangement links TRBV27 to TRBJ1-4; possible D gene TRBD1, 5 bases. Germline V gene lookup returns CDR1 MNHEY and CDR2 SMNVEV (reference sequence). The CDR3 spans 16 residues.

There are many counts of this clonotype. The chain combines TRBV7-8 with TRBJ2-3; TRBD1 or TRBD2 may be the D gene (6 bases each). V dropped 4 bases and J dropped 7 bases, with 15 bases sitting between them. Germline CDR1 reads SGHVS; CDR2 reads FQNEAQ. CDR3 length equals 14 residues. The CDR3 spells CASSSPGDRYTQYF. For the CDR3, the DNA is TGTGCCAGCAGCTCGCCGGGAGACAGGTATACGCAGTATTTT.

Of note for this clonotype: At one boundary the junction diverges from the germline segment, which might be a read error. The chain joins TRBV7-6 to TRBJ2-1, with 7 bases lining up with TRBD2. Germline CDR1 reads SGHVS; CDR2 reads FNYEAQ. CDR3 length: 18 amino acids. The CDR3: CASSPQSRGIRSNNEQFF. CDR3 sequence (DNA): TGTGCCAGCAGCCCCCAATCGCGGGGGATCCGCTCCAACAATGAGCAGTTCTTC.

This clonotype has a handful of counts. This chain links TRBV15 with TRBJ2-7; a possible D gene is TRBD1 (5 bases). Germline V CDR1 and CDR2: LNHNV, YYDKDF (reference sequence). V was shortened by 3 bases and J by 6 bases, with 18 bases between the two germline ends. The CDR3 sequence is 15 residues long. The CDR3 bases are TGTGCCACCAGCAGCGAAAGATTCAGGGCTTCCGAGCAGTACTTC. This sequence encodes CATSSERFRASEQYF.

This clonotype was detected a few times. The chain is built from TRBV20-1 and TRBJ2-1; 11 bases match TRBD2. Trimming at V came to 3 bases and at J to 1 base, leaving 2 bases not matched to a gene. There are 15 residues in the CDR3. The germline CDR1 and CDR2 sequences are DFQATT and SNEGSKA (reference sequence). The CDR3 loop is CSARGTSGSYNEQFF. DNA of the CDR3: TGCAGTGCTAGGGGGACTAGCGGTTCCTACAATGAGCAGTTCTTC.

Remarks on this clonotype: Germline is not matched at one junction end, which may reflect a read error. V gene TRBV28 combines with J gene TRBJ1-1; 7 nucleotides line up with TRBD1. The CDR3 length is 11 residues. CDR1 is MDHEN, CDR2 SYDVKM, per germline. The CDR3 DNA reads as TGTGTCAGCAGCCAGACAGGGAGGGCTTTCTTT. Its translation is CVSSQTGRAFF.

This clonotype occurred many times. V is TRBV14 and J is TRBJ2-7; 7 nucleotides agree with TRBD2. From germline, CDR1 is SGHDN and CDR2 FVKESK. The CDR3 extends over 17 amino acids. With V trimmed by 4 bases and J by 1 base, 13 bases remained unmatched. Written as DNA, the CDR3 is TGTGCCAGCAGCCCGGCCCTCTGGAGCGGGGCTTCCTACGAGCAGTACTTC. Translation: CASSPALWSGASYEQYF.

This clonotype has just a few counts. The rearrangement joins TRBV18 to TRBJ2-5; no clear D gene. V gave up 0 bases and J gave up 3 bases, with 8 bases separating them. Germline V lookup: CDR1 KGHSH, CDR2 LQKENI. The CDR3 has 14 amino acids. This CDR3 reads CASSPPPKEETQYF. The CDR3 coding sequence is TGTGCCAGCTCACCACCCCCCAAGGAAGAGACCCAGTACTTC.

The table lists this clonotype with a few counts. The chain uses TRBV11-2 and TRBJ1-6; D unclear. The CDR3 extends over 17 amino acids. CDR1 SGHAT and CDR2 FQNNGV come from the germline V gene. Trimming shortened V by 1 base and J by 10 bases, and 20 bases separated the two germline ends. In DNA form, the CDR3 reads TGTGCCAGCAGCTTAGTTTTAACAGCGTCCCCGGAGTCACCCCTCCACTTT. Translated, it gives CASSLVLTASPESPLHF.

This clonotype came up a few times. The chain joins TRBV7-9 to TRBJ2-4; 9 nucleotides match TRBD2. V trimming: 5 bases; J trimming: 5 bases; junction bases outside the gene matches: 7. The CDR3 is 15 residues long. CDR1 and CDR2 (germline): SEHNR, FQNEAQ (reference sequence). CDR3 in DNA: TGTGCCAGCAGCCCTAGGTCTAGCGGGGAAAACATTCAGTACTTC. Residues: CASSPRSSGENIQYF.

This chain connects TRBV4-1 to TRBJ1-6; no clear D. Germline V lookup: CDR1 MGHRA, CDR2 YSYEKL. The V and J ends lost 3 bases and 2 bases respectively, with 8 bases between them. The CDR3 has 15 amino acids. This chain's CDR3 is CASSHQTTYNSPLHF. The CDR3 coding sequence is TGCGCCAGCAGCCACCAAACCACCTATAATTCACCCCTCCACTTT.

This clonotype showed up many times. The J gene is TRBJ1-5, the V gene TRBV6-1; unclear D gene. The CDR3 contains 15 residues. The germline V gene encodes CDR1 MNHNS and CDR2 SASEGT. V lost 3 bases and J lost 1, with 10 bases in between. CDR3 sequence: CASSDVALSNQPQHF. CDR3 DNA sequence: TGTGCCAGCAGTGATGTCGCCCTGAGCAATCAGCCCCAGCATTTT.

This clonotype turned up a few times. V and J are TRBV9 and TRBJ2-3; a weak D match, TRBD2 (6 bases). The V end lost 0 bases, the J end lost 2 bases, and 13 bases lay between the germline ends. The CDR3 extends over 16 amino acids. The germline gives CDR1 SGDLS, CDR2 YYNGEE. CDR3 coding DNA: TGTGCCAGCAGCGTAGGGCTAGCGACCCTCACAGATACGCAGTATTTT. Translated, it gives CASSVGLATLTDTQYF.

This clonotype showed up many times. The J gene is TRBJ1-1, the V gene TRBV20-1; 10 bases match TRBD1. Germline CDR1 and CDR2: DFQATT and SNEGSKA (reference sequence). V gave up 6 bases and J gave up 4 bases; unmatched junction bases: 11. There are 15 residues in the CDR3. The CDR3 reads CSAVGTGAKITEAFF. DNA of the CDR3: TGCAGTGCCGTGGGGACAGGGGCGAAAATCACTGAAGCTTTCTTT.

This clonotype was picked up a small number of times. The V call is TRBV28, the J call TRBJ1-6, with 9 bases identical to TRBD1. Germline V CDR1 and CDR2: MDHEN, SYDVKM. Unmatched junction bases numbered 10, after V lost 7 bases and J lost 9 bases. This CDR3 spans 15 amino acids. The CDR3 loop reads CASTDTGGWVSPLHF. The CDR3 coding sequence is TGTGCCAGCACCGATACAGGGGGCTGGGTTTCACCCCTCCACTTT.

This clonotype showed up many times. This sequence joins TRBV30 and TRBJ2-2; D is uncertain. With 0 bases removed from V and 7 bases from J, the gap between germline ends came to 3 bases. There are 11 residues in the CDR3. Germline CDR1 GTSNPN, CDR2 SVGIG (reference sequence). The DNA for the CDR3 is TGTGCCTGGAGTGTCGGCGGGGAGCTGTTTTTT. Translated, it gives CAWSVGGELFF.

This clonotype was recorded at least ten times. J is TRBJ2-5 and V is TRBV7-2; 11 nucleotides agree with TRBD1. The germline V gene has CDR1 SGHTA and CDR2 FQGNSA. This CDR3 contains 18 residues. J lost 5 bases, V lost 0 bases, and 11 bases had no gene match. The CDR3 DNA follows: TGTGCCAGCAGCTTAGCGTTTGGACAGGGGGCTGGGTACGAGACCCAGTACTTC. It codes for CASSLAFGQGAGYETQYF.

In regard to this clonotype: This may be a read error, as it is one base from a much larger clone. The gene calls are TRBV6-1 and TRBJ2-5; 12 nucleotides match TRBD2. Germline CDR1 MNHNS, CDR2 SASEGT. Germline trimming cut 0 bases from V and 8 bases from J; bases unmatched to any gene: 7. The length of the CDR3 is 16 residues. CDR3 sequence (DNA): TGTGCCAGCAGTGAAGCTTTCGGACTAGCGGGGAGAACCCAGTACTTC. It encodes CASSEAFGLAGRTQYF.